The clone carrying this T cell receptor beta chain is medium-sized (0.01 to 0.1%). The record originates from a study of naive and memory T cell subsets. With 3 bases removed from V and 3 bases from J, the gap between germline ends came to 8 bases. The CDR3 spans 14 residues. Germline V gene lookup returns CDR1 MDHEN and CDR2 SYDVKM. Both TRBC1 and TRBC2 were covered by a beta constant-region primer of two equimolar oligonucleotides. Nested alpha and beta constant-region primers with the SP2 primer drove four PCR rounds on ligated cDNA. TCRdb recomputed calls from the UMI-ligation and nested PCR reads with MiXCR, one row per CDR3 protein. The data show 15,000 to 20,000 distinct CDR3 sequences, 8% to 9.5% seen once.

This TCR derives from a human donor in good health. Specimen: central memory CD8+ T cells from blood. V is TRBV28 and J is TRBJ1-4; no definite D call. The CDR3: CASSFQWANEKLFF. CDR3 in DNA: TGTGCCAGCAGTTTCCAGTGGGCTAATGAAAAACTGTTTTTT.